Following are 8 T cell receptor beta chains from one sample sequenced in a study of blood T cell repertoires in COVID-19. The data were produced by immunoSEQ multiplex PCR, yet TCRdb's version contains in-frame clones alone and is incomplete. This sample has 200,000 to 300,000 clones, with over 75% found just once. The sequencing sample was made of peripheral blood. The receptors were sampled from a woman in her forties or fifties with acute or convalescent COVID-19.

The rearrangement joins TRBV28 to TRBJ1-5; D not certain. Per germline, CDR1 MDHEN and CDR2 SYDVKM. Trimming stripped 7 bases from V and 7 bases from J, with 23 bases between. The CDR3 totals 16 residues. The CDR3 reads CASTMEVGGSAQPQHF. CDR3 in DNA: TGTGCCAGCACCATGGAGGTAGGTGGGTCTGCCCAGCCCCAGCATTTT. Full variable domain (remainder filled in from reference TRBV28 and TRBJ1-5): DVKVTQSSRYLVKRTGEKVFLECVQDMDHENMFWYRQDPGLGLRLIYFSYDVKMKEKGDIPEGYSVSREKKERFSLILESASTNQTSMYLCASTMEVGGSAQPQHFGDGTRLSIL.

This clone was recorded once. The chain links TRBV6-5 to TRBJ2-2; no clear D. The CDR3 extends over 15 amino acids. Deletions cut 2 bases from V and 6 bases from J, with 13 bases between. Germline CDR1 and CDR2: MNHEY and SVGAGI. CDR3 in amino acids: CASSYQIVRPGELFF. The CDR3 DNA reads TGTGCCAGCAGTTACCAAATAGTGCGTCCCGGGGAGCTGTTTTTT.

This chain uses TRBV3-1 (or the pseudogene TRBV3-2) with TRBJ2-2; TRBD1 aligns across 7 bases. V trimming: 8 bases; J trimming: 1 base; junction bases outside the gene matches: 4. This CDR3 has 14 amino acids. Germline CDR1 LGHDT, CDR2 YNNKEL (reference sequence). The CDR3 nucleotides read TGTGCCAGCGGGGCAGGGGGGAACACCGGGGAGCTGTTTTTT. Its translation: CASGAGGNTGELFF.

V and J are TRBV18 and TRBJ2-7, with 13 positions matching TRBD2. Trimming removed 1 base from V and 5 bases from J; junction bases left unmatched: 5. This CDR3 comprises 16 residues. The V gene's germline CDR1 is KGHSH and CDR2 LQKENI. DNA for the CDR3: TGTGCCAGCTCACCACTACTAGCGGGAGGGCCTCACGAGCAGTACTTC. This sequence encodes CASSPLLAGGPHEQYF.

The chain has TRBV10-3 and TRBJ1-5, with 9 bases lining up with TRBD1. Germline-derived CDR1 and CDR2 are ENHRY and SYGVKD. The CDR3 spans 15 residues. V gave up 6 bases and J gave up 4 bases; unmatched junction bases: 7. The CDR3 reads CAIRERQGENQPQHF. As DNA, the CDR3 is TGTGCCATCAGGGAGAGACAGGGGGAAAATCAGCCCCAGCATTTT.

The V and J genes are TRBV7-9 and TRBJ2-3, with no clear D. V lost 5 bases to trimming and J lost 0 bases, with 12 bases between them. This CDR3 has 15 amino acids. The germline V gene has CDR1 SEHNR and CDR2 FQNEAQ (reference sequence). Written as DNA, the CDR3 is TGTGCCAGCAGCCCACCGGAGTCTAGCACAGATACGCAGTATTTT. It yields the protein CASSPPESSTDTQYF.

The gene calls are TRBV29-1 and TRBJ2-2; 10 nucleotides line up with TRBD1. From germline, CDR1 is SQVTM and CDR2 ANQGSEA. CDR3 length equals 16 residues. V shed 4 bases, J shed 0 bases, and the junction held 5 bases outside the gene matches. This CDR3 reads CSVGDRGKTNTGELFF. In nucleotides, the CDR3 is TGCAGCGTTGGGGACAGGGGAAAGACGAACACCGGGGAGCTGTTTTTT.

The chain has TRBV27 and TRBJ2-1; 7 nucleotides align to TRBD1. CDR3 length: 13 residues. J gave up 7 bases and V 4 bases, and 4 bases lay outside the gene matches. In germline, CDR1 is MNHEY, CDR2 SMNVEV (reference sequence). CDR3 loop: CASSWTGKNEQFF. CDR3 sequence (DNA): TGTGCCAGCAGTTGGACAGGAAAAAATGAGCAGTTCTTC.